Below are 3 T cell receptor beta chains sequenced from a single sample in a study of early T cells in non-severe SARS-CoV-2 infection. TCRdb re-analysed the 5' RACE reads in MiXCR, keeping a single row per CDR3 protein. This sample has 53,000 or so distinct CDR3 sequences, with roughly an eighth found just once. Sequenced here: whole blood, sampled at baseline. The receptors come from an adult who was a healthcare worker with PCR-confirmed SARS-CoV-2 infection or an uninfected control (not recorded which).

The chain recombines TRBV11-2 with TRBJ2-7; the D is unclear. The V gene's germline CDR1 is SGHAT and CDR2 FQNNGV. This CDR3 region has 13 residues. Trimming stripped 1 base from V and 4 bases from J, with 8 bases between. This CDR3 reads CASSLGVRYEQYF. CDR3 sequence (DNA): TGTGCCAGCAGCTTAGGGGTCAGGTACGAGCAGTACTTC. Full variable domain (missing parts from reference TRBV11-2 and TRBJ2-7): EAGVAQSPRYKIIEKRQSVAFWCNPISGHATLYWYQQILGQGPKLLIQFQNNGVVDDSQLPKDRFSAERLKGVDSTLKIQPAKLEDSAVYLCASSLGVRYEQYFGPGTRLTVT.

This clonotype was detected ten times or more. CDR3 bases: TGTGCCAGCAGCAAAACTAGCGGGATATACAATGAGCAGTTCTTC. Translation: CASSKTSGIYNEQFF. The rearrangement links TRBV12-3 or TRBV12-4 to TRBJ2-1; TRBD2 matches at 10 bases. This CDR3 is 15 amino acids long. V shed 6 bases and J 4 bases; nucleotides not matched to a gene: 6.

This clonotype was seen a few times. The chain is built from TRBV5-1 and TRBJ2-3; 10 bases map to TRBD1. Trimming took 5 bases from V and 6 from J; bases not matched to a gene: 6. This CDR3 contains 14 residues. Germline assignment: CDR1 SGHRS and CDR2 YFSETQ. The CDR3 reads CASRTGTGADTQYF. The CDR3 DNA reads TGCGCCAGCAGGACCGGGACAGGGGCCGATACGCAGTATTTT.